These T cell receptor beta chains were read from a single sample in a study of human T cells and chemical hapten exposure. TCRdb re-analysed the RACE reads in MiXCR, keeping a single row per CDR3 protein. The sample lists some 350,000 distinct CDR3 sequences, under 6.5% occurring once. The sequencing used whole blood, collected in connection with sensitization to the hapten diphenylcyclopropenone (DPC). These receptors were obtained from a woman younger than 30 with alopecia areata. Some clones in this sample may be carry-over from other donors' samples. The CDR3 runs from the conserved cysteine through the conserved F or W. Each record gives: J gene, V gene, CDR3 protein.

J gene: TRBJ1-2
V gene: TRBV11-2
CDR3 protein: CASSSIDRPGYTF

J gene: TRBJ2-7
V gene: TRBV7-2
CDR3 protein: CASSFGTSGGPSSYEQYF

J gene: TRBJ1-2
V gene: TRBV5-6
CDR3 protein: CASSPIATGTYGYTF

J gene: TRBJ1-2
V gene: TRBV4-1
CDR3 protein: CASSQDEGPYYGYTF

J gene: TRBJ2-7
V gene: TRBV7-2
CDR3 protein: CASSKDRKYEQYF

J gene: TRBJ1-1
V gene: TRBV20-1
CDR3 protein: CSARDQRGSDTEAFF

J gene: TRBJ1-5
V gene: TRBV2
CDR3 protein: CASSLTASNQPQHF

J gene: TRBJ2-3
V gene: TRBV15
CDR3 protein: CATGIGQGGDTQYF

J gene: TRBJ2-1
V gene: TRBV11-3
CDR3 protein: CASSSRTSGGAINEQFF

J gene: TRBJ1-6
V gene: TRBV5-1
CDR3 protein: CASSLAEDGNSPLHF

J gene: TRBJ1-1
V gene: TRBV5-5
CDR3 protein: CASSRGQGLNTEAFF

J gene: TRBJ1-4
V gene: TRBV6-5
CDR3 protein: CASSPDGGRGEKLFF

J gene: TRBJ1-2
V gene: TRBV6-2/TRBV6-3
CDR3 protein: CASRAINRKIYGYTF

J gene: TRBJ1-5
V gene: TRBV7-2
CDR3 protein: CASSPDLDQPQHF

J gene: TRBJ1-5
V gene: TRBV10-3
CDR3 protein: CATNQPQHF

J gene: TRBJ1-4
V gene: TRBV2
CDR3 protein: CACGDPENEKLFF

J gene: TRBJ1-5
V gene: TRBV4-2
CDR3 protein: CASSQDVRASNQPQHF

J gene: TRBJ2-5
V gene: TRBV20-1
CDR3 protein: CSARSSAGEETQYF

J gene: TRBJ1-1
V gene: TRBV5-6
CDR3 protein: CATTRDRRAEAFF

J gene: TRBJ1-2
V gene: TRBV10-3
CDR3 protein: CAISARSQGGYTF

J gene: TRBJ1-1
V gene: TRBV20-1
CDR3 protein: CSAPGTLNTEAFF

J gene: TRBJ1-1
V gene: TRBV2
CDR3 protein: CASSERDGGRTEAFF

J gene: TRBJ2-5
V gene: TRBV5-1
CDR3 protein: CASSNAPQETQYF

J gene: TRBJ1-1
V gene: TRBV12-3/TRBV12-4
CDR3 protein: CASSLMDRKAFF

J gene: TRBJ2-1
V gene: TRBV13
CDR3 protein: CASSLIGIAGGLYNEQFF

J gene: TRBJ2-5
V gene: TRBV4-2
CDR3 protein: CASSHPRSPETQYF